Listed below are T cell receptor beta chains from one sample, sequenced in a study of T cell repertoires in cytomegalovirus infection. The antigens for these receptors are not known. TCRdb reanalysed the reads using MiXCR and keeps one entry per CDR3 protein. The sample carries 200,000 to 250,000 distinct CDR3 sequences, around two fifths recorded once. The input for sequencing was CD8+ T cells from cultured PBMCs, taken from culture after CMV antigen stimulation. These receptors originate from a human donor in good health (CMV status not recorded). Some clones in this sample may be carry-over from other donors' samples. Each CDR3 is given with its conserved first and last residue. A D gene is named only where the DNA matches it firmly. For some rows the clone size is stated as once, few or many, or as a class when expanded; others skip it.

j_call v_call clone_size d_call cdr3_nt cdr3_aa
TRBJ1-2 TRBV10-3 few TRBD1 TGTGCCGGACAGGGGGGCACTGACTATGGCTACACCTTC CAGQGGTDYGYTF
TRBJ1-4 TRBV12-3/TRBV12-4 . . TGTGCCAGCAGAACTCAGGGGACTAATGAAAAACTGTTTTTT CASRTQGTNEKLFF
TRBJ2-1 TRBV7-6 many TRBD2 TGTGCCAGCAGCTTTCTAGCGGGGGCCGGGGACTACAATGAGCAGTTCTTC CASSFLAGAGDYNEQFF
TRBJ1-1 TRBV13 once . TGCGCCAGCAGCTACGACTGGACGGAGATGAACACTGAAGCTTTCTTT CASSYDWTEMNTEAFF
TRBJ2-3 TRBV12-3/TRBV12-4 few . TGTGCCAGCAGCTTTACGAAGGACGGAACAGATACGCAGTATTTT CASSFTKDGTDTQYF
TRBJ1-1 TRBV12-3/TRBV12-4 . . TGTGCCAGCACCCTTTCTCTTGACAGCTACTTTGAAGCTTTCTTT CASTLSLDSYFEAFF
TRBJ2-1 TRBV20-1 . TRBD2 TGCAGTTCCGACGGGGACTACGACAATGAGCAGTTCTTC CSSDGDYDNEQFF
TRBJ2-7 TRBV28 . . TGTGCCAGCAGTTTAGGTGGGACAATCTCCTACGAGCAGTACTTC CASSLGGTISYEQYF
TRBJ2-1 TRBV29-1 . TRBD2 TGCAGCGTTGAAGGGACTAGCGGAGCCCTCTCCTACAATGAGCAGTTCTTC CSVEGTSGALSYNEQFF
TRBJ2-1 TRBV7-2 few TRBD2 TGTGCCAGCAGCCCAGCGGGGGGGATTTACAATGAGCAGTTCTTC CASSPAGGIYNEQFF
TRBJ2-1 TRBV12-3/TRBV12-4 . TRBD2 TGTGCCAGCAGTTTAAGTGGGGTAGCGGGGGTTTACAATGAGCAGTTCTTC CASSLSGVAGVYNEQFF
TRBJ2-1 TRBV4-1 . TRBD2 TGCGCCAGCAGCCGTTTGCGGGAGGTCTCCAATGAGCAGTTCTTC CASSRLREVSNEQFF
TRBJ1-1 TRBV18 . . TGTGCCAGCTCGACACAGGGAGATGGCACTGAAGCTTTCTTT CASSTQGDGTEAFF
TRBJ2-3 TRBV7-6 . . TGTGCCAGCAGCTCACAGACAGATACGCAGTATTTT CASSSQTDTQYF
TRBJ2-2 TRBV6-5 . . TGTGCCAGCAGTTACTCTCCGGGACTTAACACCGGGGAGCTGTTTTTT CASSYSPGLNTGELFF
TRBJ2-3 TRBV6-1 few TRBD1 TGTGCCAGCAGTGAAGACAGGGGGGCAGATACGCAGTATTTT CASSEDRGADTQYF
TRBJ1-5 TRBV6-1 few . TGTGCCAGCAGTGAAGCCGGGGGACAGCCCCAGCATTTT CASSEAGGQPQHF
TRBJ2-7 TRBV25-1 few . TGTGCCAGCAGTGAATGGGCGGACTTCACCTACGAGCAGTACTTC CASSEWADFTYEQYF
TRBJ1-5 TRBV28 few . TGTGCCAGCAGCAACGGGGGAGAGGACCAGCCCCAGCATTTT CASSNGGEDQPQHF
TRBJ2-7 TRBV7-6 many TRBD1 TGTGCCAGCAGCTCCGGGACAGGGAGGACCTACGAGCAGTACTTC CASSSGTGRTYEQYF
TRBJ1-4 TRBV2 . TRBD1 TGTGCCAGCAGTCTGACAGGGGTTGGAGAAAAACTGTTTTTT CASSLTGVGEKLFF
TRBJ2-7 TRBV7-6 . . TGTGCCAGCAGAGGGGACTCCTACGAGCAGTACTTC CASRGDSYEQYF
TRBJ1-2 TRBV14 . TRBD1 TGTGCCAGCAGCCAAGTTGGGACAGATTATGGCTACACCTTC CASSQVGTDYGYTF
TRBJ1-2 TRBV3-1 . . TGTGCCACCCTCGGGCCAGGGAACTATTATGGCTACACCTTC CATLGPGNYYGYTF
TRBJ2-1 TRBV7-6 . TRBD2 TGTGCCAGCAGCTTTGAGGGGGAAGCGGGGGGGCAGGATGAGCAGTTCTTC CASSFEGEAGGQDEQFF
TRBJ2-1 TRBV12-3/TRBV12-4 . TRBD2 TGTGCCAGCAGACAACTAGCGGCGACCTACAATGAGCAGTTCTTC CASRQLAATYNEQFF
TRBJ2-3 TRBV12-3/TRBV12-4 . TRBD2 TGTGCCAGCAGTCTAGCGGGAGGGCCCAACACAGATACGCAGTATTTT CASSLAGGPNTDTQYF
TRBJ1-1 TRBV27 . TRBD1 TGTGCCAGCAGGGGATTGGGACAGGGGAACACTGAAGCTTTCTTT CASRGLGQGNTEAFF
TRBJ2-2 TRBV7-6 few . TGTGCCAGCAGCTTATACCGGGGGCGAGGCACCGGGGAGCTGTTTTTT CASSLYRGRGTGELFF
TRBJ1-6 TRBV4-2 . . TGTGCCAGCAGCCAAGACCTTTCACCCCTCCACTTT CASSQDLSPLHF
TRBJ2-1 TRBV7-4 . TRBD1 TGTGCCGGAAGGTCAGGACAGGGCACCATCAATGAGCAGTTCTTC CAGRSGQGTINEQFF
TRBJ2-7 TRBV2 few TRBD1 TGTGCCAGCGGGACAGGGTCTATCCACGAGCAGTACTTC CASGTGSIHEQYF
TRBJ2-1 TRBV12-3/TRBV12-4 once . TGTGCCAGCAGTTCCTCCGGGACCTCAGGCAATGAGCAGTTCTTC CASSSSGTSGNEQFF
TRBJ1-5 TRBV28 . . TGTGCCAGCAGTCCACCGTGGGGCGGAGGTCAGCCCCAGCATTTT CASSPPWGGGQPQHF
TRBJ2-1 TRBV7-8 . TRBD2 TGTGCCAGCAGCAGCCGGGAGGCGAGCTCCTACAATGAGCAGTTCTTC CASSSREASSYNEQFF
TRBJ2-6 TRBV11-2 many . TGTGCCAGCAGCTCTGGCCTGAGTCCCTCTGGGGCCAACGTCCTGACTTTC CASSSGLSPSGANVLTF
TRBJ2-7 TRBV19 . . TGTGCCAGTAAGAAAAGTGCCAGGGCGAGAGTCAGCTACGAGCAGTACTTC CASKKSARARVSYEQYF
TRBJ2-7 TRBV7-2 many . TGTGCCAGCAGCCGTATACTAGGGGGCTACGAGCAGTACTTC CASSRILGGYEQYF
TRBJ2-7 TRBV12-3/TRBV12-4 . . TGTGCCAGCAGTTTAGGAGAGGATTACGAGCAGTACTTC CASSLGEDYEQYF
TRBJ2-7 TRBV20-1 . TRBD2 TGCAGTGCTAGAGATCTGCTAGCGGGGGGGCTTTCCTACGAGCAGTACTTC CSARDLLAGGLSYEQYF
TRBJ2-6 TRBV27 . . TGTGCCAGCAGAGTAAGGGACCCTAGGGGGGCCAACGTCCTGACTTTC CASRVRDPRGANVLTF
TRBJ2-1 TRBV6-5 many . TGTGCCAGCACCATGCGGGACGGTTTAAATGAGCAGTTCTTC CASTMRDGLNEQFF
TRBJ1-1 TRBV2 few . TGTGCCAGCAGTGAAATTGGGGGGCGAGGTGAAGCTTTCTTT CASSEIGGRGEAFF
TRBJ2-2 TRBV27 few . TGTGCCAGCAGTTTTCTTTCGAACACCGGGGAGCTGTTTTTT CASSFLSNTGELFF
TRBJ2-1 TRBV7-3 few TRBD2 TGTGCCAGCAGCCCAGGCGGGGGTGCGGTAGTTATTAATGAGCAGTTCTTC CASSPGGGAVVINEQFF
TRBJ1-1 TRBV10-3 . . TGTGCCATCAGCGCAAGAACTGAAGCTTTCTTT CAISARTEAFF
TRBJ2-2 TRBV27 . . TGTGCCAGCAGAAGGGGCGGCGGGGAGCTGTTTTTT CASRRGGGELFF
TRBJ2-1 TRBV7-3 . . TGTGCCAGCAGCCCTACAGGCCCCAATGGGGGGGAGCAGTTCTTC CASSPTGPNGGEQFF
TRBJ2-7 TRBV20-1 . . TGCAGTGCTAGAGTCCCGGCCTCGCTCGAGCAGTACTTC CSARVPASLEQYF
TRBJ1-5 TRBV4-1 few . TGCGCCAGCAGCCGCACCAGGGATCCACAGCCCCAGCATTTT CASSRTRDPQPQHF
TRBJ1-5 TRBV5-1 . TRBD1 TGCGCCAGCAGCGTGACAGGGGCGAACAATCAGCCCCAGCATTTT CASSVTGANNQPQHF
TRBJ2-7 TRBV7-2 many TRBD2 TGTGCCAGCAGCTTCGGACTAGCGACCTACGAGCAGTACTTC CASSFGLATYEQYF
TRBJ2-3 TRBV4-2 . TRBD2 TGTGCCAGCAGCCAAGATGGACGGGGGGGGGTCCTCATCTGGCATACGCAGTATTTT CASSQDGRGGVLIWHTQYF
TRBJ2-1 TRBV24-1 few TRBD1 TGTGCCACGCGGGACAGGGGTGAAAATGAGCAGTTCTTC CATRDRGENEQFF
TRBJ1-2 TRBV12-3/TRBV12-4 . TRBD1 TGTGCCAGCAGTTCCCGACAGGGTCTGAACTATGGCTACACCTTC CASSSRQGLNYGYTF
TRBJ2-3 TRBV10-3 . TRBD1 TGTGCCATCAGTCCGGGACAGGGTTCCACAGATACGCAGTATTTT CAISPGQGSTDTQYF
TRBJ2-7 TRBV7-2 few . TGTGCCAGCAGCTCCTCGTCCTCCTCCTACGAGCAGTACTTC CASSSSSSSYEQYF
TRBJ2-2 TRBV2 . . TGTGCCAGCGGGGAGGACCCGAACACCGGGGAGCTGTTTTTT CASGEDPNTGELFF
TRBJ2-7 TRBV27 once . TGTGCCAGCAGTTTATCCTCGAACCGACTCTACGAGCAGTACTTC CASSLSSNRLYEQYF